This TCR beta chain was sequenced for a study of blood T cells in healthy people across ages. Study conclusions and caveats: Diversity was higher, and naive CD4+ cells more numerous, in long-lived donors than in aged donors.

A J-beta primer mix and a sample-barcoded 5' primer were used in a second PCR of roughly 7 to 12 cycles. Each cDNA molecule received a tag from a template-switch adaptor that had 12 random nucleotides. Each CDR3 protein gets one entry after TCRdb re-called the 5' RACE reads with MiXCR. This table has about 1.7 million distinct CDR3 sequences, roughly 27% appearing once. CDR3 length: 13 residues. Looked up from germline, CDR1 is MDHEN and CDR2 is SYDVKM. This clonotype was counted between two and nine times. Its antigen is currently unknown. A read error may account for a junction end that differs from germline.

Sequencing was performed on blood. The chain employs TRBV28 and TRBJ2-7; D not certain. This sequence originates from a woman between 25 and 40 years old in good health. The CDR3 DNA is TGTGTCAGCAGTTCCGCCCAGGCCTACGAGCAGTACTTC. Encoded protein: CVSSSAQAYEQYF.